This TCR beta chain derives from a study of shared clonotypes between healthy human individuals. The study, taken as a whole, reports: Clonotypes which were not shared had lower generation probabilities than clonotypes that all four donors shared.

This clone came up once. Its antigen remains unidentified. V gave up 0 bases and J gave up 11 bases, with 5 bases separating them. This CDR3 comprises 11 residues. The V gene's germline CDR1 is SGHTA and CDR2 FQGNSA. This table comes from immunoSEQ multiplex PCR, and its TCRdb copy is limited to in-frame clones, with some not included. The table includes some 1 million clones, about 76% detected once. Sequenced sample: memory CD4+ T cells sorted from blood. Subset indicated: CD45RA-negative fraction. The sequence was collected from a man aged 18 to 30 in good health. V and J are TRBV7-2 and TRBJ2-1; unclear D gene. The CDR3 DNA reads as TGTGCCAGCAGCTTAGCTATAAAGCAGTTCTTC. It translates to CASSLAIKQFF. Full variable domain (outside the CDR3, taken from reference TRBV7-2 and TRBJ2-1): GAGVSQSPSNKVTEKGKDVELRCDPISGHTALYWYRQSLGQGLEFLIYFQGNSAPDKSGLPSDRFSAERTGGSVSTLTIQRTQQEDSAVYLCASSLAIKQFFGPGTRLTVL.